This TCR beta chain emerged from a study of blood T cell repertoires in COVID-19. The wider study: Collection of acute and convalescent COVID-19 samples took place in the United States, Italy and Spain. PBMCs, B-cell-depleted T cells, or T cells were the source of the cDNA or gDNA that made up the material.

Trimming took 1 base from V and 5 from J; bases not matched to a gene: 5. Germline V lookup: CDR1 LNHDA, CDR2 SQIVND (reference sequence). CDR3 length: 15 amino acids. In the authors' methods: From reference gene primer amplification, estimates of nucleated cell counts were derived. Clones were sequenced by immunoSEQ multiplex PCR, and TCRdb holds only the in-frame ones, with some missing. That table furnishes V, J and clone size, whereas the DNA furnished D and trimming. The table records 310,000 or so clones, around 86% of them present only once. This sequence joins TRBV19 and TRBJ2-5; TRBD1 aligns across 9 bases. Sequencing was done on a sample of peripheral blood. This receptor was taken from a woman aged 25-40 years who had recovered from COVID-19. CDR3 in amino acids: CASSIGDRVGETQYF. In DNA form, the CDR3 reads TGTGCCAGTAGTATAGGGGACAGGGTTGGCGAGACCCAGTACTTC. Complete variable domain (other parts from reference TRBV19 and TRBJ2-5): DGGITQSPKYLFRKEGQNVTLSCEQNLNHDAMYWYRQDPGQGLRLIYYSQIVNDFQKGDIAEGYSVSREKKESFPLTVTSAQKNPTAFYLCASSIGDRVGETQYFGPGTRLLVL.